The next 30 T cell receptor beta chains were all read from a single sample in a study of CD8+CD57+ T cells in acquired aplastic anemia. TCR beta VDJ and CDR3 were profiled, and genomic DNA was the template. TCRdb recomputed calls from the reads with MiXCR, one row per CDR3 protein. The sample lists about 210,000 distinct CDR3 sequences; almost 35% were seen once. What was sequenced was sorted CD4+, CD8+, or CD8+CD57+ T cells (not recorded which) from PBMCs. All receptors derive from a human donor in good health, serving as a control.

This clonotype was counted many times. The rearrangement uses TRBV13 and TRBJ1-6, with a tentative D call TRBD1 (5 bases). The V gene's germline CDR1 is PRHDT and CDR2 FYEKMQ (reference sequence). V lost 8 bases and J 10 bases, leaving 15 bases between the germline ends. The CDR3 is 13 amino acids. The CDR3 here is CASAGVGGSPLHF. Written as DNA, the CDR3 is TGTGCCAGCGCGGGAGTCGGGGGGTCACCCCTCCACTTT. The entire variable domain, with the rest obtained from reference TRBV13 and TRBJ1-6, is as follows: AAGVIQSPRHLIKEKRETATLKCYPIPRHDTVYWYQQGPGQDPQFLISFYEKMQSDKGSIPDRFSAQQFSDYHSELNMSSLELGDSALYFCASAGVGGSPLHFGNGTRLTVT.

The rearrangement links TRBV7-2 to TRBJ1-4; D call uncertain. The length of the CDR3 is 14 residues. Germline V gene sequence: CDR1 SGHTA, CDR2 FQGNSA. Deletions cut 1 base from V and 3 bases from J, with 6 bases between. CDR3 nucleotide sequence: TGTGCCAGCAGCTTAGGGGTTTCTAATGAAAAACTGTTTTTT. It codes for CASSLGVSNEKLFF.

In regard to this clonotype: Just one base apart from a much larger clone, this may be a read error. This sequence joins TRBV20-1 and TRBJ2-3, with 7 positions matching TRBD2. Germline CDR1 reads DFQATT; CDR2 reads SNEGSKA (reference sequence). The CDR3 is 14 amino acids. V was pared by 5 bases and J by 1 base, with 6 bases of the junction left unmatched. CDR3: CSAGSGVGTDTQYF. DNA for the CDR3: TGCAGTGCTGGAAGCGGGGTAGGCACAGATACGCAGTATTTT.

This clonotype was observed a few times. Without the conserved terminal phenylalanine or tryptophan, this CDR3 likely stems from a read error. CDR3 coding DNA: TGTGCCAGCAGTTTAGTTTGGGACACTTTCTACGAGCAGTACCTC. Amino acid sequence: CASSLVWDTFYEQYL. This rearrangement joins TRBV12-3 or TRBV12-4 to TRBJ2-7; D may be TRBD1 (6 bases). CDR3 length: 15 amino acids. Trimming shortened V by 1 base and J by 3 bases, and 13 bases separated the two germline ends.

Regarding this clonotype: A clone one base away is much larger, so this may be a read error. V is TRBV30 and J is TRBJ1-6; D gene uncertain. V lost 8 bases, J lost 2 bases, and 10 bases lay in between. Germline V gives CDR1 GTSNPN, CDR2 SVGIG (reference sequence). This CDR3 has 13 residues. The CDR3 coding sequence is TGTGCCAGCCATCGCCCCTATAATTCACCCCTCCACTTT. As protein: CASHRPYNSPLHF.

At least ten counts were recorded for this clonotype. The rearrangement links TRBV12-3 or TRBV12-4 to TRBJ2-7, with a possible D match to TRBD2 (5 bases). This CDR3 has 14 residues. With 3 bases removed from V and 4 bases from J, the gap between germline ends came to 13 bases. The DNA for the CDR3 is TGTGCCAGCAGTTTGAGGGTGGGCGCATACGAGCAGTACTTC. As protein: CASSLRVGAYEQYF.

The table lists this clonotype with many counts. V usage is TRBV7-2 and J usage is TRBJ2-7, with a tentative D call TRBD1 (7 bases). The CDR3 is made up of 14 amino acids. The V gene's germline CDR1 is SGHTA and CDR2 FQGNSA. V lost 0 bases to trimming and J lost 2 bases, with 8 bases between them. This chain's CDR3 is CASSLARGAYEQYF. The DNA for the CDR3 is TGTGCCAGCAGCTTAGCCAGGGGGGCCTACGAGCAGTACTTC.

At least ten counts were recorded for this clonotype. The chain employs TRBV2 and TRBJ1-4, with 8 nucleotides matching TRBD1. Germline CDR1 is SNHLY and CDR2 is FYNNEI. The CDR3 totals 15 residues. The ends lost 4 bases at V and 6 bases at J; junction bases unmatched: 7. CDR3 residues: CASSGQGAPDEKLFF. CDR3 coding DNA: TGTGCCAGCAGTGGTCAGGGGGCGCCGGATGAAAAACTGTTTTTT.

About this clonotype: A much more abundant neighbour one base away suggests this may be a read error. The rearrangement links TRBV19 to TRBJ1-2; TRBD1 aligns across 9 bases. This CDR3 is built from 15 residues. CDR1 LNHDA and CDR2 SQIVND come from the germline V gene (reference sequence). The ends lost 9 bases at V and 4 bases at J; junction bases unmatched: 12. The DNA of the CDR3 is TGTGCCAGCAGCCAGAGGGGGACAGGGACCTATGGCTACACCTTC. This encodes CASSQRGTGTYGYTF.

The chain employs TRBV7-2 and TRBJ2-2; no clear D gene. Germline-derived CDR1 and CDR2 are SGHTA and FQGNSA. Trimming pared 7 bases from V and 6 bases from J, leaving 6 bases between. The CDR3 loop spans 11 amino acids. The chain's CDR3 is CASTNAGELFF. As DNA, the CDR3 is TGTGCCAGCACCAATGCCGGGGAGCTGTTTTTT.

The genes are TRBV7-9 and TRBJ1-1; the match to TRBD1 covers 7 bases. Trimming at V came to 4 bases and at J to 5 bases, leaving 10 bases not matched to a gene. The CDR3 spans 15 residues. CDR1 SEHNR and CDR2 FQNEAQ come from the germline V gene (reference sequence). CDR3: CASSSKMTGSTEAFF. In DNA, the CDR3 is TGTGCCAGCAGCTCCAAGATGACAGGGAGTACTGAAGCTTTCTTT.

Many counts were recorded for this clonotype. This chain links TRBV20-1 with TRBJ1-3; D is unresolved. CDR3 size: 14 residues. The germline V and J ends were trimmed by 1 base and 3 bases, with 10 bases remaining between them. Germline V CDR1 and CDR2: DFQATT, SNEGSKA (reference sequence). Written as DNA, the CDR3 is TGCAGTGCTAGAGTAGAAGGGTATGGAAACACCATATATTTT. As protein: CSARVEGYGNTIYF.

This clonotype appeared once. The V call is TRBV20-1, the J call TRBJ2-1; D gene unclear. Trimming left V 3 bases short and J 5 bases short, with 5 bases between. CDR1 is DFQATT and CDR2 is SNEGSKA in the germline V gene (reference sequence). This CDR3 has 11 residues. The CDR3 region has the DNA TGCAGTGCTAGCATAGACAATGAGCAGTTCTTC. This sequence encodes CSASIDNEQFF.

This clonotype was observed many times. The V gene is TRBV29-1, the J gene TRBJ1-1; 7 bases are shared with TRBD1. The trim removed 5 bases at V and 0 bases at J, leaving 12 bases unmatched. The CDR3 covers 16 residues. Germline assignment: CDR1 SQVTM and CDR2 ANQGSEA. The CDR3: CSVYRGMPPMNTEAFF. For the CDR3, the DNA is TGCAGCGTTTACAGGGGAATGCCTCCAATGAACACTGAAGCTTTCTTT.

This clonotype was counted many times. The V call is TRBV19, the J call TRBJ1-5; D gene uncertain. CDR1 is LNHDA, CDR2 SQIVND, per germline (reference sequence). The CDR3 covers 14 residues. The V end lost 3 bases, the J end lost 7 bases, and 13 bases lay between the germline ends. The CDR3 nucleotides read TGTGCCAGTAGTATGCTCGGGGAATACCAGCCCCAGCATTTT. Protein product: CASSMLGEYQPQHF. The full variable domain, rest sourced from reference TRBV19 and TRBJ1-5, is DGGITQSPKYLFRKEGQNVTLSCEQNLNHDAMYWYRQDPGQGLRLIYYSQIVNDFQKGDIAEGYSVSREKKESFPLTVTSAQKNPTAFYLCASSMLGEYQPQHFGDGTRLSIL.

The V and J genes are TRBV7-9 and TRBJ1-2; TRBD1 aligns across 10 bases. The CDR3 extends over 14 amino acids. Germline V lookup: CDR1 SEHNR, CDR2 FQNEAQ (reference sequence). V lost 5 bases to trimming and J lost 8 bases; unmatched junction nucleotides: 8. The CDR3 region is CASSKGTGDLGYTF. CDR3 DNA sequence: TGTGCCAGCAGCAAAGGGACAGGGGATCTGGGCTACACCTTC.

This clonotype was recorded a few times. The chain combines TRBV15 with TRBJ2-1; tentative D call: TRBD2 (5 bases). From germline, CDR1 is LNHNV and CDR2 YYDKDF (reference sequence). CDR3 length: 13 amino acids. Trimming pared 3 bases from V and 7 bases from J, leaving 10 bases between. Here the CDR3 reads CATSSRRENEQFF. Here the CDR3 DNA reads TGTGCCACCAGCAGCCGAAGGGAGAATGAGCAGTTCTTC.

On this clonotype itself: A much larger clone differs from this one at a single base, so this may be a read error. The V gene is TRBV7-8, the J gene TRBJ2-7; tentative D call: TRBD2 (5 bases). CDR1 and CDR2 from the germline V gene are SGHVS and FQNEAQ. This CDR3 has 15 residues. CDR3 in amino acids: CASSPRRTVSYEQHF. The CDR3, as DNA: TGTGCCAGCAGCCCTCGCCGGACTGTATCCTACGAGCAGCACTTC. The full variable domain, completed using reference TRBV7-8 and TRBJ2-7, is GAGVSQSPRYKVAKRGQDVALRCDPISGHVSLFWYQQALGQGPEFLTYFQNEAQLDKSGLPSDRFFAERPEGSVSTLKIQRTQQEDSAVYLCASSPRRTVSYEQHFGPGTRLTVT.

This clonotype has a count of ten or more. The chain combines TRBV6-1 with TRBJ2-1, with 9 bases that match TRBD2. After removal of 3 bases from V and 9 bases from J, the junction contained 9 bases not matched to a gene. The CDR3 totals 15 residues. From germline, CDR1 is MNHNS and CDR2 SASEGT. In DNA, the CDR3 is TGTGCCAGCAGTGAGGAAGGCGGGGGGGCCAGTGAGCAGTTCTTC. It translates to CASSEEGGGASEQFF.

V and J are TRBV29-1 and TRBJ1-1; D ambiguous. The CDR3 is 11 residues long. Deletions cut 5 bases from V and 1 base from J, with 5 bases between. Per the germline V gene, CDR1 is SQVTM and CDR2 is ANQGSEA. Written as DNA, the CDR3 is TGCAGCGTTTCCACGAACACTGAAGCTTTCTTT. Encoded protein: CSVSTNTEAFF. The variable domain in full, completed from reference TRBV29-1 and TRBJ1-1, reads SAVISQKPSRDICQRGTSLTIQCQVDSQVTMMFWYRQQPGQSLTLIATANQGSEATYESGFVIDKFPISRPNLTFSTLTVSNMSPEDSSIYLCSVSTNTEAFFGQGTRLTVV.

This clonotype occurred a few times. The rearrangement uses TRBV6-1 and TRBJ2-7, with D perhaps TRBD2 (6 bases). The CDR3 loop spans 12 amino acids. Germline V gives CDR1 MNHNS, CDR2 SASEGT. V was trimmed by 8 bases and J by 9 bases, leaving 17 bases between them. The CDR3, as DNA: TGTGCCAGCGGCCCGGGACTTTGGAGGCAGTACTTC. Translating gives CASGPGLWRQYF.

This clonotype was detected many times. The J gene is TRBJ1-4, the V gene TRBV12-3 or TRBV12-4; 7 bases align to TRBD1. Germline trimming cut 4 bases from V and 11 bases from J; bases unmatched to any gene: 7. CDR3 size: 13 residues. The CDR3, as DNA: TGTGCCAGCAGTTCGACAGGGTATTCTAAACTGTTTTTT. Translation gives CASSSTGYSKLFF.

This clonotype was recorded at least ten times. The chain has TRBV20-1 and TRBJ2-7; 11 bases map to TRBD1. The CDR3 runs 15 residues. Germline CDR1 reads DFQATT; CDR2 reads SNEGSKA (reference sequence). Losses at the gene ends were 6 bases for V and 5 bases for J; bases not matched to a gene: 12. The CDR3 protein is CSAQNPGQGVHEQYF. CDR3 nucleotides: TGCAGTGCCCAGAATCCGGGACAGGGGGTGCACGAGCAGTACTTC.

The chain carries TRBV4-1 and TRBJ2-5; D not certain. V lost 2 bases and J lost 7, with 14 bases in between. Germline loops: CDR1 MGHRA, CDR2 YSYEKL. This CDR3 comprises 14 residues. CDR3 in amino acids: CASSQLTGSGTQYF. The CDR3 DNA sequence: TGCGCCAGCAGCCAACTAACTGGGTCCGGGACCCAGTACTTC.

Ten or more counts support this clonotype. The rearrangement links TRBV7-8 to TRBJ2-5, with D unclear. The germline V gene has CDR1 SGHVS and CDR2 FQNEAQ. V lost 7 bases, J lost 1 base, and 16 bases lay in between. The CDR3 contains 15 residues. Written as DNA, the CDR3 is TGTGCCAGCACCCACCGACGGAATCTCCAAGAGACCCAGTACTTC. Amino acids: CASTHRRNLQETQYF.

In DNA, the CDR3 is TGTGCCAGCAGCCTCCCAGGGTTGGATACGCAGTATTTT. Its protein product is CASSLPGLDTQYF. This rearrangement joins TRBV7-2 to TRBJ2-3, with TRBD1 as a possible D gene (5 bases). V lost 5 bases, J lost 6 bases, and 12 bases lay in between. CDR3 length: 13 amino acids. Germline CDR1 SGHTA, CDR2 FQGNSA.

This chain's CDR3 is CSARDSRGDETQYF. DNA for the CDR3: TGCAGTGCTAGAGATTCCAGGGGGGATGAGACCCAGTACTTC. The chain couples TRBV20-1 to TRBJ2-5; tentative D call: TRBD1 (7 bases). Between the trimmed V and J ends, which lost 0 bases and 5 bases, there was a span of 13 bases. CDR1 and CDR2 (germline): DFQATT, SNEGSKA (reference sequence). The CDR3 contains 14 residues.

The chain uses TRBV18 and TRBJ2-5; D assignment may be TRBD1 or TRBD2 (5 bases each). The germline V gene has CDR1 KGHSH and CDR2 LQKENI. CDR3 length: 15 residues. With 2 bases removed from V and 2 bases from J, the gap between germline ends came to 12 bases. CDR3 amino acids: CASSPGGARQETQYF. DNA for the CDR3: TGTGCCAGCTCACCAGGGGGTGCTCGACAAGAGACCCAGTACTTC.

This clonotype was recorded a few times. The chain employs TRBV14 and TRBJ2-5; 7 positions agree with TRBD1. Per germline, CDR1 SGHDN and CDR2 FVKESK. The trim removed 8 bases at V and 5 bases at J, leaving 5 bases unmatched. The CDR3 is 12 amino acids. The CDR3 here is CASHDRAETQYF. The CDR3 DNA sequence: TGTGCCAGCCACGACAGGGCGGAGACCCAGTACTTC.

In its sample, this clonotype was seen a few times. CDR3 coding DNA: TGTGCCAGCAGTGGGGACAGGGGTAGCAATCAGCCCCAGCATTTT. Its protein is CASSGDRGSNQPQHF. V is TRBV2 and J is TRBJ1-5, with 10 bases aligning to TRBD1. This CDR3 spans 15 amino acids. The germline gives CDR1 SNHLY, CDR2 FYNNEI. The ends lost 4 bases at V and 0 bases at J; junction bases unmatched: 0. Looking up the rest from reference TRBV2 and TRBJ1-5 gives the full variable domain: EPEVTQTPSHQVTQMGQEVILRCVPISNHLYFYWYRQILGQKVEFLVSFYNNEISEKSEIFDDQFSVERPDGSNFTLKIRSTKLEDSAMYFCASSGDRGSNQPQHFGDGTRLSIL.